This T cell receptor (beta chain) was observed in a study of cytomegalovirus exposure and HLA in healthy donors. Findings of the study overall: In an earlier analysis, productive rearrangement rates for most beta V segments clustered near 87% or 30%. Reports credit the classifier with highly specific, highly sensitive diagnosis of cytomegalovirus status. TCR beta V- and J-gene trimming was later associated with a missense DCLRE1C variant.

Turning to this clone: Antigen specificity is unknown.

CDR1 and CDR2 (germline): SNHLY, FYNNEI. The CDR3 totals 15 residues. Unmatched junction bases numbered 8, after V lost 7 bases and J lost 0 bases. Amplification used 60 Vbeta primers and 13 Jbeta primers. Only in-frame clones appear in the TCRdb table, and some are missing; sequencing was by immunoSEQ multiplex PCR. The table lists more than 200,000 clones, just under 70% of them singletons, with less than 3% in the top ten. Material: PBMCs. This sequence joins TRBV2 and TRBJ1-1; 7 nucleotides line up with TRBD1. The TCR sequence derives from a middle-aged man in good health and CMV-seropositive. This CDR3 is CASTPTTGVNTEAFF. In nucleotides, the CDR3 is TGTGCCAGCACTCCGACTACAGGGGTGAACACTGAAGCTTTCTTT.